The sequence of this TCR beta chain was determined in a study of response to subunit inactivated influenza vaccine. MiXCR, run by TCRdb on the RT-PCR reads, gives a single entry per CDR3 protein. Altogether roughly 570,000 distinct CDR3 sequences are present, over 10% being singletons, with the ten largest covering roughly 13%. As to this clonotype: The antigen is unknown.

General observations from the study: New T cells are recruited in small numbers by each seasonal influenza vaccination, according to the authors' suggestion.

This TCR was sampled from a man aged 45-60 years who received an inactivated influenza vaccine. This material consisted of PBMCs from blood, taken more than 35 days after vaccination.

The CDR3 nucleotides are TGTGCCTGTCTAGGGCAGACGAATTCACCCCTCCACTTT. Translating gives CACLGQTNSPLHF. The genes are TRBV30 and TRBJ1-6; D not resolved. Per germline, CDR1 GTSNPN and CDR2 SVGIG (reference sequence). The CDR3 runs 13 residues. The V and J ends lost 6 bases and 7 bases respectively, with 13 bases between them.